The 10 T cell receptor beta chains below all came from one sample that was sequenced in a study of blood T cell repertoires in COVID-19. Sequenced by immunoSEQ multiplex PCR; TCRdb stores in-frame clones only, minus some. Counted here are about 46,000 clones, around nine tenths occurring once; the ten biggest clones make up 8%. Material for sequencing was peripheral blood. The receptors were gathered from a middle-aged man with acute or convalescent COVID-19.

This clone came up once. The chain is built from TRBV11-2 and TRBJ1-6; tentatively, D is TRBD1 (5 bases). Germline V lookup: CDR1 SGHAT, CDR2 FQNNGV. This CDR3 spans 14 amino acids. V was pared by 0 bases and J by 5 bases, with 5 bases between. CDR3 loop: CASSLDRDNSPLHF. For the CDR3, the DNA is TGTGCCAGCAGCTTAGACAGGGATAATTCACCCCTCCACTTT.

This chain joins TRBV21-1 and TRBJ1-6. TRBV21-1 constitutes a pseudogene. The CDR3 loop spans 12 amino acids. The chain's CDR3 is CASPLRGSPLHF. The CDR3 DNA follows: TGTGCCAGCCCCTTGCGGGGGTCACCCCTCCACTTT.

This clone was detected only once. V and J are TRBV2 and TRBJ2-7; possible D gene TRBD2, 6 bases. The CDR3 has 18 residues. Germline V gene sequence: CDR1 SNHLY, CDR2 FYNNEI. V lost 6 bases and J lost 2, with 26 bases in between. The CDR3 reads CASSTIADRSVRAYEQYF. The DNA of the CDR3 is TGTGCCAGCAGCACTATAGCGGACCGGTCGGTTCGCGCCTACGAGCAGTACTTC.

This rearrangement joins TRBV15 to TRBJ1-1, with 7 bases lining up with TRBD1. This CDR3 comprises 13 residues. The germline V gene has CDR1 LNHNV and CDR2 YYDKDF (reference sequence). Trimming at V came to 5 bases and at J to 3 bases, leaving 3 bases not matched to a gene. The CDR3, as DNA: TGTGCCACCAGCCGGGACAGTTACACTGAAGCTTTCTTT. Its translation is CATSRDSYTEAFF.

The chain recombines TRBV5-6 with TRBJ2-3; maybe TRBD1 (5 bases). The CDR3 runs 16 residues. Germline V CDR1 and CDR2: SGHDT, YYEEEE. V gave up 1 base and J gave up 2 bases, with 14 bases separating them. The CDR3 DNA sequence: TGTGCCAGCAGCTTGCAGACCGCTGGGGCCACAGATACGCAGTATTTT. This encodes CASSLQTAGATDTQYF. The whole variable domain, remainder taken from reference TRBV5-6 and TRBJ2-3, is DAGVTQSPTHLIKTRGQQVTLRCSPKSGHDTVSWYQQALGQGPQFIFQYYEEEERQRGNFPDRFSGHQFPNYSSELNVNALLLGDSALYLCASSLQTAGATDTQYFGPGTRLTVL.

This chain joins TRBV27 and TRBJ2-7, with TRBD1 matching over 9 bases. Germline V gene sequence: CDR1 MNHEY, CDR2 SMNVEV (reference sequence). The CDR3 totals 14 residues. V trimming: 6 bases; J trimming: 3 bases; junction bases outside the gene matches: 6. Here the CDR3 reads CASRPGTGFYEQYF. In DNA form, the CDR3 reads TGTGCCAGCAGACCAGGGACAGGGTTCTACGAGCAGTACTTC.

CDR3 sequence: CASTMGRDTDTQYF. The CDR3 DNA reads as TGCGCCAGCACCATGGGTCGGGACACAGATACGCAGTATTTT. The chain carries TRBV5-1 and TRBJ2-3; D perhaps matches TRBD2 (5 bases). Germline V lookup: CDR1 SGHRS, CDR2 YFSETQ. The CDR3 has 14 amino acids. V lost 6 bases and J 2 bases, leaving 13 bases between the germline ends.

This chain uses TRBV3-1 (or the pseudogene TRBV3-2) with TRBJ2-1, with D possibly being TRBD2 (6 bases). The CDR3 length is 14 residues. Trimming removed 5 bases from V and 3 bases from J, with 11 bases in between. Germline loops: CDR1 LGHDT, CDR2 YNNKEL (reference sequence). CDR3 in amino acids: CASSAPDYYNEQFF. In DNA, the CDR3 is TGTGCCAGCAGCGCACCGGACTACTACAATGAGCAGTTCTTC.

This chain links TRBV7-9 with TRBJ2-5; TRBD1 matches at 10 bases. The ends lost 3 bases at V and 4 bases at J; junction bases unmatched: 5. CDR1 is SEHNR and CDR2 is FQNEAQ in the germline V gene (reference sequence). The CDR3 is 15 residues long. The CDR3 spells CASSFGQGGGETQYF. The CDR3, as DNA: TGTGCCAGCAGCTTCGGACAGGGGGGTGGAGAGACCCAGTACTTC.

The chain uses TRBV15 and TRBJ1-2; D may be TRBD1 (5 bases). Germline V gene sequence: CDR1 LNHNV, CDR2 YYDKDF (reference sequence). V shed 0 bases and J shed 4 bases, with 12 bases lying between them. The CDR3 contains 15 residues. The CDR3 sequence: CATSREQVIGYGYTF. The CDR3 DNA reads TGTGCCACCAGCAGAGAACAGGTGATCGGCTATGGCTACACCTTC.